Detailed here is one T cell receptor beta chain. TCRdb used MiXCR to call clones anew from the PCR reads. This table holds about 38,000 clones, 25% to 30% found once. Germline CDR1 DFQATT, CDR2 SNEGSKA (reference sequence). Trimming pared 5 bases from V and 5 bases from J, leaving 9 bases between. The CDR3 spans 11 residues. This entry is derived from a study of metastatic and nonmetastatic thyroid tumors. Patients underwent thyroid surgery, and none had received any treatment before it. This TCR was sampled from a male donor with papillary thyroid cancer or a benign thyroid nodule (not recorded which). Some clones in this sample may be carry-over from other donors' samples. The chain joins TRBV20-1 to TRBJ2-5; possibly TRBD2 for D (6 bases). Sequenced input: blood. The CDR3 coding sequence is TGCAGTGCTGGGGGGAGGGAGACCCAGTACTTC. Its translation is CSAGGRETQYF.